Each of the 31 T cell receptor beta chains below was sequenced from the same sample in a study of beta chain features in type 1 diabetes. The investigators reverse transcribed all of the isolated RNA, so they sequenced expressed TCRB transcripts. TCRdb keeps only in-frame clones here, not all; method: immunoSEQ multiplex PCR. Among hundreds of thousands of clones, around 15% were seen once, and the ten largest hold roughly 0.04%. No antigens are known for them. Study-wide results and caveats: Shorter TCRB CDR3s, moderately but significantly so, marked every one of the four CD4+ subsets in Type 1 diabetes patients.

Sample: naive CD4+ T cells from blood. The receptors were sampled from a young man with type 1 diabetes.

DNA of the CDR3: TGTGCCAGCAGCCCATACCTACAGGGTTCGCATGGCTACACCTTC. Amino acids: CASSPYLQGSHGYTF. The V call is TRBV7-2, the J call TRBJ1-2; D is perhaps TRBD1 (6 bases). Per the germline V gene, CDR1 is SGHTA and CDR2 is FQGNSA. V was pared by 5 bases and J by 6 bases, with 19 bases between. This CDR3 is 15 amino acids long.

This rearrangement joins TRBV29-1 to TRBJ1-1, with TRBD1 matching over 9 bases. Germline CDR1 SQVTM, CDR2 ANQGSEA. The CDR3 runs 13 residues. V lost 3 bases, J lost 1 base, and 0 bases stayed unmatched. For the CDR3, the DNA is TGCAGCGTTGAGACAGGGGGGAACACTGAAGCTTTCTTT. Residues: CSVETGGNTEAFF. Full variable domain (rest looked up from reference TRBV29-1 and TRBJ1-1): SAVISQKPSRDICQRGTSLTIQCQVDSQVTMMFWYRQQPGQSLTLIATANQGSEATYESGFVIDKFPISRPNLTFSTLTVSNMSPEDSSIYLCSVETGGNTEAFFGQGTRLTVV.

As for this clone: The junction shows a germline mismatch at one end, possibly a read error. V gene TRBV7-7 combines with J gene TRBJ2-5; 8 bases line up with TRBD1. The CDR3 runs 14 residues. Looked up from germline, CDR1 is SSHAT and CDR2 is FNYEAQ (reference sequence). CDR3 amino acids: CASSYGTGQETQYF. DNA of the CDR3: TGTGCTAGCAGCTACGGGACAGGCCAAGAGACCCAGTACTTC.

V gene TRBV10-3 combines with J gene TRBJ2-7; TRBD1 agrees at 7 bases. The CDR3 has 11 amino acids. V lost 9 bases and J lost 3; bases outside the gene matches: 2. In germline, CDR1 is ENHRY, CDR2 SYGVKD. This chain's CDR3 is CAIRQGYEQYF. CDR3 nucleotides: TGTGCCATAAGACAGGGCTACGAGCAGTACTTC.

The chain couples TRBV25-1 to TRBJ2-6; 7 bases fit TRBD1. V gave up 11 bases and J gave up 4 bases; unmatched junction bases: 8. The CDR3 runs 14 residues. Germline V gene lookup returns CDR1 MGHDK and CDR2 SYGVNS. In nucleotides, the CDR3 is TGTGCCGTCCAACAGGGGTCGGGGGCCAACGTCCTGACTTTC. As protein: CAVQQGSGANVLTF.

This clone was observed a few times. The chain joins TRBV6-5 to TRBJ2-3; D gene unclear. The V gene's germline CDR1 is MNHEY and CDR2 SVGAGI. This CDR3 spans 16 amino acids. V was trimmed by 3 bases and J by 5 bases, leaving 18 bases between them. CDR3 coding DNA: TGTGCCAGCAGTTATGTCGGTGGCTGGAGAAGAGATACGCAGTATTTT. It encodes CASSYVGGWRRDTQYF.

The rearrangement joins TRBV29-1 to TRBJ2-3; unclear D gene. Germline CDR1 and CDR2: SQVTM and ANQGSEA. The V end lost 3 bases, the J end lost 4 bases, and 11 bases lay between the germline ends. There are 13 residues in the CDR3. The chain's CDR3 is CSVETGAPDTQYF. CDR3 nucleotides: TGCAGCGTTGAGACGGGTGCCCCAGATACGCAGTATTTT.

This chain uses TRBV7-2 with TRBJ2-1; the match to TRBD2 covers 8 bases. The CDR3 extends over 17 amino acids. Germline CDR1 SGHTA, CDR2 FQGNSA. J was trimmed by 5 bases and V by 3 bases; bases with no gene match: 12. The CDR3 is CASSFLNILAGNNEQFF. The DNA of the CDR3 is TGTGCCAGCAGCTTTCTAAATATTCTAGCGGGTAACAATGAGCAGTTCTTC.

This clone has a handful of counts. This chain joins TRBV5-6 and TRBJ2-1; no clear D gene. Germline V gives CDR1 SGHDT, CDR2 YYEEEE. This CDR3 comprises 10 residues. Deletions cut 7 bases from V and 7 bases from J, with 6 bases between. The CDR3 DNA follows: TGTGCCAGCGGGGTGAATGAGCAGTTCTTC. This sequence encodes CASGVNEQFF.

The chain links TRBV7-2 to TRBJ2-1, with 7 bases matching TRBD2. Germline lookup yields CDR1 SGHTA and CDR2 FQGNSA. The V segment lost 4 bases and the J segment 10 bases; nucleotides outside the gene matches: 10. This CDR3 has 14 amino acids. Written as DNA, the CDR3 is TGTGCCAGCAGCTCCGGACTAGGAGTCAAGGAGCAGTTCTTC. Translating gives CASSSGLGVKEQFF.

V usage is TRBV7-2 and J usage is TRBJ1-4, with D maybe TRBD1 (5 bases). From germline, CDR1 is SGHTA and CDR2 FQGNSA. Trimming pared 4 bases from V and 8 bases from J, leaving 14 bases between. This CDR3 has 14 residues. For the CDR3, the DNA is TGTGCCAGCAGCTACCAGGGTGGGCGGGAAAAACTGTTTTTT. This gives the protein CASSYQGGREKLFF.

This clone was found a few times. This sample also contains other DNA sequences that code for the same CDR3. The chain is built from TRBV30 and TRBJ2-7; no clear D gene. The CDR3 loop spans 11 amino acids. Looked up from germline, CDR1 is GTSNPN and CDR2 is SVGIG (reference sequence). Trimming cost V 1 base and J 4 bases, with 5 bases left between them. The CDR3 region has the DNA TGTGCCTGGAGTGCCGGGTACGAGCAGTACTTC. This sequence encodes CAWSAGYEQYF.

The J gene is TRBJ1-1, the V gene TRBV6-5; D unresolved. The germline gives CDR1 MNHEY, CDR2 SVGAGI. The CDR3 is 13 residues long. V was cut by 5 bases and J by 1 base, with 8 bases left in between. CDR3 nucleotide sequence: TGTGCCAGCAGTACAACAAGGAACACTGAAGCTTTCTTT. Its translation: CASSTTRNTEAFF.

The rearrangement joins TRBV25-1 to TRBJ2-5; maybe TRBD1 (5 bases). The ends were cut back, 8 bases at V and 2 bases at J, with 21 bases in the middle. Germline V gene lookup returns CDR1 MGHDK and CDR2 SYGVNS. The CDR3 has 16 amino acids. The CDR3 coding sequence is TGTGCCAGCCCACAATCCACAGGCTTAGCTCAAGAGACCCAGTACTTC. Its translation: CASPQSTGLAQETQYF.

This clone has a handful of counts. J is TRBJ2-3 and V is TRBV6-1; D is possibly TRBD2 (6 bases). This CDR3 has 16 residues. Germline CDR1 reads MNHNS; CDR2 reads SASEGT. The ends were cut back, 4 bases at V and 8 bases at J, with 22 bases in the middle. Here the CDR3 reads CASSGPGGGSRGTQYF. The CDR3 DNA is TGTGCCAGCAGTGGACCCGGGGGAGGATCTCGGGGTACGCAGTATTTT.

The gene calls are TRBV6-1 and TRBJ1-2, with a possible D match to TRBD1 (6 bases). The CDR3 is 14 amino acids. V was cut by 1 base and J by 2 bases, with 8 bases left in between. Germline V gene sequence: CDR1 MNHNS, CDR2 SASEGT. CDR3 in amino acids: CASSEGTENYGYTF. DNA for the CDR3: TGTGCCAGCAGTGAAGGGACAGAAAACTATGGCTACACCTTC.

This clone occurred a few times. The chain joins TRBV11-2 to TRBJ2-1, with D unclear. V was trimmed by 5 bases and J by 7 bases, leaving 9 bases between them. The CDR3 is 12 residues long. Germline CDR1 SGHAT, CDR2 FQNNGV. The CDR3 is CASSRGQNEQFF. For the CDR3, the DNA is TGTGCCAGCAGCCGTGGGCAGAATGAGCAGTTCTTC.

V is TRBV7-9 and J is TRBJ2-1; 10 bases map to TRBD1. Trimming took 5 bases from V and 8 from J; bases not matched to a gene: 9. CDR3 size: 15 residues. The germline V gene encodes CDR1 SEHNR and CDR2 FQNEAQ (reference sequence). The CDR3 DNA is TGTGCCAGCAGCCTCCGGGACAGGGGAGGGGATGAGCAGTTCTTC. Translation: CASSLRDRGGDEQFF.

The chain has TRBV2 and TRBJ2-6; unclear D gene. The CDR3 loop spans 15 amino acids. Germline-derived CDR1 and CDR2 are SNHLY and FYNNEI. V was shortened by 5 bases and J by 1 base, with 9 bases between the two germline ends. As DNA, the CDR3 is TGTGCCAGCAGTCCCGAAGGTTCTGGGGCCAACGTCCTGACTTTC. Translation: CASSPEGSGANVLTF.

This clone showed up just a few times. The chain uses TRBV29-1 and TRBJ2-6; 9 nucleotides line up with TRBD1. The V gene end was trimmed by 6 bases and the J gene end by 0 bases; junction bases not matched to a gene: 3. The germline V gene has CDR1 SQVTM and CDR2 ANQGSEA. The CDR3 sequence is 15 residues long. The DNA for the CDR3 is TGCAGCGTGGGGACAGGGAGCTCTGGGGCCAACGTCCTGACTTTC. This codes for CSVGTGSSGANVLTF. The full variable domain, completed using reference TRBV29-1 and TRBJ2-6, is SAVISQKPSRDICQRGTSLTIQCQVDSQVTMMFWYRQQPGQSLTLIATANQGSEATYESGFVIDKFPISRPNLTFSTLTVSNMSPEDSSIYLCSVGTGSSGANVLTFGAGSRLTVL.

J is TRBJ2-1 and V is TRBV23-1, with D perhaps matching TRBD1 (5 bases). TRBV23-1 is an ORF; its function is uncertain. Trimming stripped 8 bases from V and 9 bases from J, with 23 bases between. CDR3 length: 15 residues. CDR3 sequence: CASRRTPSQPSEQFF. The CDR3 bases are TGCGCCAGCCGTCGGACACCATCCCAACCGAGTGAGCAGTTCTTC.

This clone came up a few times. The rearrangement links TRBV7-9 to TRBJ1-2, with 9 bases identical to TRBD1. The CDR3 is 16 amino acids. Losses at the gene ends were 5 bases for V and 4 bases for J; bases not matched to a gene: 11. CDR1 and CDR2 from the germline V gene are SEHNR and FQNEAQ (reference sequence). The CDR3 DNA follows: TGTGCCAGCAGCGGCGTGCCGGGGACAGGGCCCTATGGCTACACCTTC. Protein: CASSGVPGTGPYGYTF.

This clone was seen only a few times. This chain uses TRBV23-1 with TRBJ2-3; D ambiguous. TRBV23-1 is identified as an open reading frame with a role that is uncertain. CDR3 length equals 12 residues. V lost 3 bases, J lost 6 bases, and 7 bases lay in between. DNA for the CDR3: TGCGCCAGCAGTCATAGGAAGGATACGCAGTATTTT. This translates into CASSHRKDTQYF.

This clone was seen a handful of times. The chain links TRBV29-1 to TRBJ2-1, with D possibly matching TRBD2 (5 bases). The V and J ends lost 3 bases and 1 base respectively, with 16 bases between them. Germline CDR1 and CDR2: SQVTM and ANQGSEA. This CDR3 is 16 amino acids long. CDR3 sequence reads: CSVEPGGSSSYNEQFF. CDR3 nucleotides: TGCAGCGTTGAGCCCGGCGGGTCATCTTCCTACAATGAGCAGTTCTTC.

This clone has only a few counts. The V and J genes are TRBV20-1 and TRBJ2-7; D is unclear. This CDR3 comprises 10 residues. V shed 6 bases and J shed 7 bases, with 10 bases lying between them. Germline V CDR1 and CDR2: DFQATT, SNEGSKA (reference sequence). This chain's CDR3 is CSADQEEQYF. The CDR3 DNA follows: TGCAGTGCGGATCAGGAAGAGCAGTACTTC.

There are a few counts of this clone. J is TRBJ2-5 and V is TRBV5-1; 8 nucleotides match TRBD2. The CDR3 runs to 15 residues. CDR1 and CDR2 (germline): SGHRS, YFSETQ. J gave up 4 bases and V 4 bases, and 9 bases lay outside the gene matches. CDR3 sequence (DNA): TGCGCCAGCAGCCCTCAAGCGGGAGCGGGAGAGACCCAGTACTTC. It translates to CASSPQAGAGETQYF.

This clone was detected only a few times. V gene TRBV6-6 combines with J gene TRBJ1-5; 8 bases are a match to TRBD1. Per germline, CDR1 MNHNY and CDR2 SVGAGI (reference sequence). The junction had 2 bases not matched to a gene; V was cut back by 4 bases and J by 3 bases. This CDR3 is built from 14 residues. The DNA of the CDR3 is TGTGCCAGCAGTTGGGGACAGGTCAATCAGCCCCAGCATTTT. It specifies CASSWGQVNQPQHF.

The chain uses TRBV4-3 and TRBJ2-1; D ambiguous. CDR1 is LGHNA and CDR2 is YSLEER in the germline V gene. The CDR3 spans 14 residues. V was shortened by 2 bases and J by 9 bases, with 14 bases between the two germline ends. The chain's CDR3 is CASSQIGPFGEQFF. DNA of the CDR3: TGCGCCAGCAGCCAAATTGGGCCTTTCGGTGAGCAGTTCTTC.

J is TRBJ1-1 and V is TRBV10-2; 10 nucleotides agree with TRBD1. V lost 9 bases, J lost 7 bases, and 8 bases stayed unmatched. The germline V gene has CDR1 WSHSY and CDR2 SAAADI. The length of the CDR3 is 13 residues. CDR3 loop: CASSGQGLDEAFF. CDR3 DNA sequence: TGCGCCAGTTCGGGACAGGGGCTGGATGAAGCTTTCTTT.

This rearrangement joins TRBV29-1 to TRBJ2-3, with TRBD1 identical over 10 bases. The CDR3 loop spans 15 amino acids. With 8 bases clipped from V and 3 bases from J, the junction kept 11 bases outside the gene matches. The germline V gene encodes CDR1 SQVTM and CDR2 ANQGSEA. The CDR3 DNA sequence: TGCAGCTCGGGAGGACAGGGGGGGGTGACAGATACGCAGTATTTT. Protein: CSSGGQGGVTDTQYF.

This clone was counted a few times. The CDR3 DNA sequence: TGCAGCGTAACACAGACAGGCAACTATGGCTACACCTTC. Translation: CSVTQTGNYGYTF. The chain links TRBV29-1 to TRBJ1-2; a possible D gene is TRBD1 (6 bases). The CDR3 contains 13 residues. Germline V gives CDR1 SQVTM, CDR2 ANQGSEA. V was cut by 6 bases and J by 2 bases, with 13 bases left in between.